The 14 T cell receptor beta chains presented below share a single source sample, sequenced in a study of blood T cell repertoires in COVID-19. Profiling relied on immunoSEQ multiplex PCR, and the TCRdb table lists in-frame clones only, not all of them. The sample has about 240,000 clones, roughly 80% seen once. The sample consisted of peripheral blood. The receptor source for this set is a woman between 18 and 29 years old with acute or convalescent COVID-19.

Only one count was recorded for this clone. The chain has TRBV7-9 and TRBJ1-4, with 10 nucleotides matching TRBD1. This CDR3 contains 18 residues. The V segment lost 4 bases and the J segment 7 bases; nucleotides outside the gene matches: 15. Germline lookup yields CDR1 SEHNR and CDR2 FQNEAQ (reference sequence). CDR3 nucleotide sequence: TGTGCCAGCAGCTACTTTAATTACGGGGACAGGGGAGTTGAAAAACTGTTTTTT. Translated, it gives CASSYFNYGDRGVEKLFF.

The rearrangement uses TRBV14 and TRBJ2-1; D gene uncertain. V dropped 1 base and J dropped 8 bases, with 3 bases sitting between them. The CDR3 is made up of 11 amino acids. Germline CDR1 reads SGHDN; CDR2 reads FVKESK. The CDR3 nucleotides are TGTGCCAGCAGCCAAGTAGATGAGCAGTTCTTC. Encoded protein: CASSQVDEQFF.

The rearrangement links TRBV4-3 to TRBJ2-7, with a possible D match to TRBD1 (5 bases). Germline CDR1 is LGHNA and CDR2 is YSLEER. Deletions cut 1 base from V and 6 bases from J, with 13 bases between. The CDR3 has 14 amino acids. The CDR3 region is CASSQAREVREQYF. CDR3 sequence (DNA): TGCGCCAGCAGCCAAGCCAGGGAAGTTCGCGAGCAGTACTTC.

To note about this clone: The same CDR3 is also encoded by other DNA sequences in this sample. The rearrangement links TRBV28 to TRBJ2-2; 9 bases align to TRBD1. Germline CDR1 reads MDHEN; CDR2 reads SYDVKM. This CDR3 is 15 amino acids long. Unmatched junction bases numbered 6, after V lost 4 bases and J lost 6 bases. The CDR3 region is CASSSQGAGAGELFF. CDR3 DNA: TGTGCCAGCAGTTCACAGGGGGCGGGGGCCGGGGAGCTGTTTTTT.

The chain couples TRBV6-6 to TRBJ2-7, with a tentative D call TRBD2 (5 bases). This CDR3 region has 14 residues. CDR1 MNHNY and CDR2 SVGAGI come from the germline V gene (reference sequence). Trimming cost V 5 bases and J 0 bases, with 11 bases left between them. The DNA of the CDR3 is TGTGCCAGCAGTAACCGCGGAGGCTCCTACGAGCAGTACTTC. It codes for CASSNRGGSYEQYF.

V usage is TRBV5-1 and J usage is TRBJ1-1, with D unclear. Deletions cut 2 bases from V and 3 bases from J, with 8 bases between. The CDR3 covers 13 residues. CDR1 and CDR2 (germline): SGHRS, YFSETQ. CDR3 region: CASSFEGYTEAFF. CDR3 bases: TGCGCCAGCAGCTTTGAGGGTTACACTGAAGCTTTCTTT.

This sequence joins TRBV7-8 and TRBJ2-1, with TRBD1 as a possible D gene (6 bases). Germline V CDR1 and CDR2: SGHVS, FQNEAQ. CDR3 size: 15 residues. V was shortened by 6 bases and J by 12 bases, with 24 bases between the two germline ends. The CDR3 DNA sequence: TGTGCCAGCAGGAAAACAGGGAGTACGTGGGGCGTGCAGTTCTTC. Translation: CASRKTGSTWGVQFF. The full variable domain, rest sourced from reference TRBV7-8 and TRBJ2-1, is GAGVSQSPRYKVAKRGQDVALRCDPISGHVSLFWYQQALGQGPEFLTYFQNEAQLDKSGLPSDRFFAERPEGSVSTLKIQRTQQEDSAVYLCASRKTGSTWGVQFFGPGTRLTVL.

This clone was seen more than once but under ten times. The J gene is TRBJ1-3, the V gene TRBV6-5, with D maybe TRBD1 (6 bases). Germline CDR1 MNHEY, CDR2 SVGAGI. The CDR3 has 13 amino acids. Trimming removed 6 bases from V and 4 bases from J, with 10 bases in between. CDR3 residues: CASSRGQGNTIYF. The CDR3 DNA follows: TGTGCCAGCAGCCGCGGACAGGGAAACACCATATATTTT.

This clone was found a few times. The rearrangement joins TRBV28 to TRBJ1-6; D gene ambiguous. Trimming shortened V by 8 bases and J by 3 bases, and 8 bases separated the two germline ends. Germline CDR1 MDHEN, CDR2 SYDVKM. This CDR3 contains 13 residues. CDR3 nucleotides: TGTGCCAGCTCGCCAGTCTATAATTCACCCCTCCACTTT. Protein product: CASSPVYNSPLHF.

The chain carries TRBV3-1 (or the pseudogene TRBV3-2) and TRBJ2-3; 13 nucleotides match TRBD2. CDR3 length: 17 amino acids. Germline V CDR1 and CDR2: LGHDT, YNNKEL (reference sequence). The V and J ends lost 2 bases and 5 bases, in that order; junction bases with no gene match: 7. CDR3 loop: CASSQPGLAGSIDTQYF. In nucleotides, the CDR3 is TGTGCCAGCAGCCAACCGGGACTAGCGGGATCAATAGATACGCAGTATTTT.

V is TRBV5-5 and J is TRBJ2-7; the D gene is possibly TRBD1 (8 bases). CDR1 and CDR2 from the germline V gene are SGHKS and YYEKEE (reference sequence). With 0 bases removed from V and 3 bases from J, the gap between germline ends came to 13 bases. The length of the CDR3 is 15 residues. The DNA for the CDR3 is TGTGCCAGCAGCTTGGACAGGGGGGGTGGCTACGAGCAGTACTTC. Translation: CASSLDRGGGYEQYF.

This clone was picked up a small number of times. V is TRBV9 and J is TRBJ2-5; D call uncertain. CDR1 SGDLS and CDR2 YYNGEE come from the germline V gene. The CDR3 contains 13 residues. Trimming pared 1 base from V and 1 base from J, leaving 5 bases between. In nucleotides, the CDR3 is TGTGCCAGCAGCGTATCCATCCAAGAGACCCAGTACTTC. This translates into CASSVSIQETQYF.

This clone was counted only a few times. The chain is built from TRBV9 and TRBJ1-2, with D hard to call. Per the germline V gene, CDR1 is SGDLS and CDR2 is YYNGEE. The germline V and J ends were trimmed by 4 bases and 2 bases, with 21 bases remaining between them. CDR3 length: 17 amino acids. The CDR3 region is CASSTSAPPGVNYGYTF. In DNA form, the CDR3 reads TGTGCCAGCAGCACGTCAGCACCGCCCGGGGTCAACTATGGCTACACCTTC. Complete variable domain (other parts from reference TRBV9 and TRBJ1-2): DSGVTQTPKHLITATGQRVTLRCSPRSGDLSVYWYQQSLDQGLQFLIQYYNGEERAKGNILERFSAQQFPDLHSELNLSSLELGDSALYFCASSTSAPPGVNYGYTFGSGTRLTVV.

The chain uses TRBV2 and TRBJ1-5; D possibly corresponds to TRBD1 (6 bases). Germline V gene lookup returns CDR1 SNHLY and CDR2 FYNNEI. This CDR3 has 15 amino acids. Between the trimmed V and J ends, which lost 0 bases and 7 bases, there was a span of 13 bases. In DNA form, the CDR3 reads TGTGCCAGCAGTGAAGCGCCCAGGGGTATGCAGCCCCAGCATTTT. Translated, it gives CASSEAPRGMQPQHF.